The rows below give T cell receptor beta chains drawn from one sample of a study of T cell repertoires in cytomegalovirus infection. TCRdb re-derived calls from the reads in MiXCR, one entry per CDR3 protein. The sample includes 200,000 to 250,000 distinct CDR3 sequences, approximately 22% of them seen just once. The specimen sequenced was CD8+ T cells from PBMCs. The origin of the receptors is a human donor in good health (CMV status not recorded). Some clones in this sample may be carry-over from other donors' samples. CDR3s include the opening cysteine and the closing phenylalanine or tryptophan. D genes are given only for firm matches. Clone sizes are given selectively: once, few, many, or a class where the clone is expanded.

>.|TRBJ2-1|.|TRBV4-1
CASSQDSKGGRYNEQFF
TGCGCCAGCAGCCAAGACAGTAAGGGGGGCCGGTACAATGAGCAGTTCTTC
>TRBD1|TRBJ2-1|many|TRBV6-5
CASSIGQGADEQFF
TGTGCCAGCAGTATAGGACAGGGGGCCGATGAGCAGTTCTTC
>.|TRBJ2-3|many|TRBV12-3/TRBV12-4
CASSFGGSDTQYF
TGTGCCAGCAGTTTTGGGGGGTCCGATACGCAGTATTTT
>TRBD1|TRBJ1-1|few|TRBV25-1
CASSQGVRTEAFF
TGTGCCAGCAGTCAGGGGGTCAGGACTGAAGCTTTCTTT
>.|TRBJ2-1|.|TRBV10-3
CAISEPDNNEQFF
TGTGCCATCAGTGAGCCCGACAACAATGAGCAGTTCTTC
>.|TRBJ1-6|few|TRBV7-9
CASSSKGSSHSPLHF
TGTGCCAGCAGCTCTAAAGGGAGTTCACATTCACCCCTCCACTTT
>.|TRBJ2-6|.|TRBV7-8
CASSLGTASVLTF
TGTGCCAGCAGCTTAGGGACAGCTAGCGTCCTGACTTTC
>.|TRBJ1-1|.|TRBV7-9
CASSYRTQGNTEAFF
TGTGCCAGCAGCTATAGGACCCAAGGGAACACTGAAGCTTTCTTT
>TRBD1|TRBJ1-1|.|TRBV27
CASSFQGVDTEAFF
TGTGCCAGCAGTTTTCAGGGGGTAGACACTGAAGCTTTCTTT
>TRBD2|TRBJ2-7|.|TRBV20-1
CSARATPGLAGEEQYF
TGCAGTGCTAGAGCCACCCCCGGGCTAGCGGGGGAAGAGCAGTACTTC
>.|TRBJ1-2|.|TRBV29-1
CSAYSVNYGYTF
TGCAGCGCCTACAGTGTTAACTATGGCTACACCTTC
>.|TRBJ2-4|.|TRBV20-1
CSAETVVAKNIQYF
TGCAGTGCCGAGACAGTGGTCGCCAAAAACATTCAGTACTTC
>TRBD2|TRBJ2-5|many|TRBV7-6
CASSLERGGKTQYF
TGTGCCAGCAGCTTAGAGCGGGGGGGTAAGACCCAGTACTTC
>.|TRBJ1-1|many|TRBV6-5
CASSSGESTEAFF
TGTGCCAGCAGTTCCGGGGAGAGTACTGAAGCTTTCTTT
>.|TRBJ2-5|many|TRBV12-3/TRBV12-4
CASSLITSWETQYF
TGTGCCAGCAGTTTAATTACCAGTTGGGAGACCCAGTACTTC
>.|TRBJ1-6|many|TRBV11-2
CASSLEATYNSPLHF
TGTGCCAGCAGCCTGGAAGCGACCTATAATTCACCCCTCCACTTT
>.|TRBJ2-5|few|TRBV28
CASGRGRGRETQYF
TGTGCCAGCGGACGAGGTCGGGGCCGGGAGACCCAGTACTTC
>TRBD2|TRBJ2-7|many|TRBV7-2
CASRIAGGFYEQYF
TGTGCCAGCAGGATAGCGGGTGGATTCTACGAGCAGTACTTC
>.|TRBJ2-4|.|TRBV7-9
CASSGAAKNIQYF
TGTGCCAGCAGCGGAGCAGCCAAAAACATTCAGTACTTC
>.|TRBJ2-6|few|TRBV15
CATALGSGANVLTF
TGTGCCACCGCCCTTGGCTCTGGGGCCAACGTCCTGACTTTC
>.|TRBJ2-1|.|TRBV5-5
CASYNRDNEQFF
TGTGCCAGTTATAACAGAGACAATGAGCAGTTCTTC
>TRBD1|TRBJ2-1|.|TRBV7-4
CAAEGQGSSYNEQFF
TGTGCCGCGGAAGGACAGGGGAGCTCCTACAATGAGCAGTTCTTC